A selection of T cell receptor beta chains follows, all from one sample in a study of regulatory T cells in long-lasting Graves disease. TCRdb redid the calling of the multiplex PCR reads with MiXCR, one entry per CDR3 protein. The data show about 500,000 distinct CDR3 sequences, 15% to 20% seen once. These same records also appear under a second study, on T cells in Graves' hyperthyroidism and ophthalmopathy.

The sequenced sample was peripheral blood mononuclear cells (PBMCs), obtained at new diagnosis, from a patient treated with antithyroid drugs. The receptors here all came from a man aged 35-49 years with Graves disease. CDR3s leave out the opening cysteine and the closing phenylalanine or tryptophan. Fields, in order: J gene, V gene, CDR3 protein.

>TRBJ2-3|TRBV20-1
SARMGAGFTDTQY
>TRBJ1-1|TRBV12-3/TRBV12-4
ASSGGQGAGGTEAF
>TRBJ2-7|TRBV12-3/TRBV12-4
ASSFQAYEQY
>TRBJ2-5|TRBV30
AWQLGETQY
>TRBJ1-4|TRBV2
ASTPPSRAEKLF
>TRBJ1-6|TRBV3-1
ASSQDPFDSPLH
>TRBJ1-5|TRBV6-1
ASRGTGGSNQPQH
>TRBJ2-1|TRBV30
AWSDSGIHNEQF
>TRBJ2-7|TRBV6-1
ASSNGLAGKYEQY
>TRBJ2-7|TRBV5-4
ASSKETGAVQY
>TRBJ2-3|TRBV20-1
SAGTSGNADTQY
>TRBJ2-7|TRBV7-3
ASSLEGLAGGSDEQY
>TRBJ2-3|TRBV28
ASTSLGAPSTDTQY
>TRBJ1-3|TRBV20-1
SATPQAGNTIY
>TRBJ2-1|TRBV6-2/TRBV6-3
AVGTSGGNEQF
>TRBJ1-5|TRBV4-1
ASSQVMNQPQH
>TRBJ2-4|TRBV11-2
ASSSSQGLNPNIQY
>TRBJ2-1|TRBV9
ASQTSFGEQF
>TRBJ2-7|TRBV24-1
ATSDRGEEQY
>TRBJ1-2|TRBV12-5
ASGLGQGLYGYT
>TRBJ2-3|TRBV5-1
ASSLGTVVDTQY
>TRBJ2-4|TRBV20-1
SARDADRGLQIQY
>TRBJ2-1|TRBV30
ALTPNSRYNEQF
>TRBJ2-7|TRBV30
AWSVLQGIGEQY
>TRBJ1-5|TRBV19
ASSITSRLSNQPQH
>TRBJ2-5|TRBV6-2/TRBV6-3
ASTPGTSGRANLRAETQY
>TRBJ1-2|TRBV3-1
ASSQEGTNYGYT
>TRBJ2-1|TRBV20-1
SGRRTSGRNDEQF
>TRBJ2-4|TRBV28
ASSLITSGSVDIQY
>TRBJ2-7|TRBV19
ASSKESGRELNEQY
>TRBJ2-3|TRBV12-5
ASGSKNTQY
>TRBJ1-1|TRBV20-1
SASRTGVEAF
>TRBJ1-4|TRBV28
ASSSQGLDEKLF
>TRBJ2-2|TRBV6-5
ASSYGAFGVGELF
>TRBJ2-2|TRBV30
AWSRGPGELF
>TRBJ2-2|TRBV27
ASRQSGRAETGELF
>TRBJ2-3|TRBV12-5
ASGFPGDADTQY
>TRBJ2-3|TRBV6-1
ASSRTGGITDTQY
>TRBJ2-2|TRBV18
ASSPGLQNTGELF
>TRBJ2-3|TRBV28
ASSPGGRAFTDTQY
>TRBJ2-3|TRBV18
ASSPRFLQGASTDTQY
>TRBJ1-1|TRBV15
ATSRGGENTEAF
>TRBJ2-1|TRBV10-1
ASSASGGHEQF
>TRBJ1-6|TRBV6-2/TRBV6-3
ASSALGTGRSPLH
>TRBJ2-2|TRBV2
ASSEEGGKAGELF
>TRBJ2-2|TRBV18
ASSPRTGRTGELF
>TRBJ2-3|TRBV7-2
ASSLVVSRWRADTQY
>TRBJ2-5|TRBV12-3/TRBV12-4
ASSLRGQGGSETQY
>TRBJ2-1|TRBV11-2
ASSLEAGVSNEQF
>TRBJ2-1|TRBV5-1
ASSSGTSGSSSYNEQF
>TRBJ2-2|TRBV11-3
ASSAPTGELF
>TRBJ1-5|TRBV28
ASRARTANNQPQH
>TRBJ2-7|TRBV20-1
SAPSRASYEQY
>TRBJ1-1|TRBV7-3
ASSSGGGLTEAF
>TRBJ2-1|TRBV7-3
ASSFLKWAGSDEQF
>TRBJ2-3|TRBV19
ASSIVAGSGNTQY
>TRBJ1-2|TRBV6-1
ASSESTGGIGYT